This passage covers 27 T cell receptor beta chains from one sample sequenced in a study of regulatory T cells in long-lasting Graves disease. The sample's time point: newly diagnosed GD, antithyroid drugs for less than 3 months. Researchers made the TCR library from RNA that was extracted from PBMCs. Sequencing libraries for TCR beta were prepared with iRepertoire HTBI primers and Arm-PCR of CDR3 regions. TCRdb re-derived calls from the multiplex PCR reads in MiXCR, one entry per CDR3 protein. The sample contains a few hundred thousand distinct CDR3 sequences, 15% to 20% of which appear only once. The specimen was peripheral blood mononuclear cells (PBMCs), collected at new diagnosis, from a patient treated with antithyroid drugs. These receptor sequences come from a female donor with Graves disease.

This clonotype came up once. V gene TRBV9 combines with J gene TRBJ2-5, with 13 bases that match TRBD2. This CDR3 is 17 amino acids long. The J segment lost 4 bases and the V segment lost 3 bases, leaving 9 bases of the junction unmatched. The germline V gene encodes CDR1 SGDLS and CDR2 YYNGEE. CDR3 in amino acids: CASSALTSGRGVETQYF. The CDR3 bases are TGTGCCAGCAGCGCTCTTACTAGCGGGAGGGGGGTAGAGACCCAGTACTTC.

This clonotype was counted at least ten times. The CDR3 nucleotides read TGTGCCAGCAGCCAAAGGGGCCATTCGAACTATGGCTACACCTTC. This codes for CASSQRGHSNYGYTF. V and J are TRBV3-1 and TRBJ1-2, with D maybe TRBD1 (5 bases). The V end lost 2 bases, the J end lost 2 bases, and 12 bases lay between the germline ends. The CDR3 is 15 amino acids. Germline loops: CDR1 LGHDT, CDR2 YNNKEL (reference sequence).

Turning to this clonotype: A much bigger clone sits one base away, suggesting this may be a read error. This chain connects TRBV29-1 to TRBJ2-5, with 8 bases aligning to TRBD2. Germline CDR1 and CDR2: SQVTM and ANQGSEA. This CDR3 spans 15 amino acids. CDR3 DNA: TGCAGCGCCGAGGGTGACGGGAGGGGCCAAGAGGCCCAGTACTTC. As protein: CSAEGDGRGQEAQYF.

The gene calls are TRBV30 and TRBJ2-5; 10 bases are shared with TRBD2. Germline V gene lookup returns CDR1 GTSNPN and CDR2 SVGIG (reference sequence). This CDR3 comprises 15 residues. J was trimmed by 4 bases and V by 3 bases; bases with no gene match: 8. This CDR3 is CAWRAALAGGETQYF. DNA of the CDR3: TGTGCCTGGAGGGCCGCATTAGCGGGAGGAGAGACCCAGTACTTC.

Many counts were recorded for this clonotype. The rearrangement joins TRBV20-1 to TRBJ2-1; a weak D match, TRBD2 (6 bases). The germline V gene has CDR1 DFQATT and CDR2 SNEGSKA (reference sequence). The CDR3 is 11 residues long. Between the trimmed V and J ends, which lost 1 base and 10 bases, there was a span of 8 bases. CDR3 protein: CSARGDFEQFF. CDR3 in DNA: TGCAGTGCTAGAGGGGACTTCGAGCAGTTCTTC.

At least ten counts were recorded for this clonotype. The CDR3 nucleotides are TGCGCCAGCAGCTCCGGGACAGGGGGTTCGGGTGAGCAGTTCTTC. Its protein product is CASSSGTGGSGEQFF. The gene calls are TRBV5-1 and TRBJ2-1, with 11 nucleotides matching TRBD1. There are 15 residues in the CDR3. Germline V gene data show CDR1 as SGHRS and CDR2 as YFSETQ. The junction had 8 bases not matched to a gene; V was cut back by 3 bases and J by 9 bases.

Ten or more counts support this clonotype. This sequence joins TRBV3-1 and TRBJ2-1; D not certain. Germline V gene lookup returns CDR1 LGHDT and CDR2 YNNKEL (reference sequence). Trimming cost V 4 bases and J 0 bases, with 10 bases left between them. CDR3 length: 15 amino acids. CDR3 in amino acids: CASSPTLSSYNEQFF. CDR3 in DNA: TGTGCCAGCAGCCCTACTTTGAGCTCCTACAATGAGCAGTTCTTC.

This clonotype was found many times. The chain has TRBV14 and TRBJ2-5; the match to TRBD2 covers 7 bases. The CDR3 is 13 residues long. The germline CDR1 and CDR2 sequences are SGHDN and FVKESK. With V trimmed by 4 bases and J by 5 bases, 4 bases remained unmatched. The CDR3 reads CASSPHGRETQYF. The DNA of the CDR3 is TGTGCCAGCAGCCCGCACGGGAGGGAGACCCAGTACTTC.

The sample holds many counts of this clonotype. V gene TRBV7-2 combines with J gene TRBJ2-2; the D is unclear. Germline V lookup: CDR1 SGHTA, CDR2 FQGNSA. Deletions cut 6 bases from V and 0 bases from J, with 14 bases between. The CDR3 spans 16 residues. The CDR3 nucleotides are TGTGCCAGCAGGACCCGGCCCGATACGAACACCGGGGAGCTGTTTTTT. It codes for CASRTRPDTNTGELFF.

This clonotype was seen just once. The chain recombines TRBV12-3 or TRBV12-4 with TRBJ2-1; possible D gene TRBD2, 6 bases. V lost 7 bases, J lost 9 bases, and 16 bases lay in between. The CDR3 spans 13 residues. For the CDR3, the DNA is TGTGCCAGCACCTTGGAGGGACGCGGTGAGCAGTTCTTC. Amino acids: CASTLEGRGEQFF.

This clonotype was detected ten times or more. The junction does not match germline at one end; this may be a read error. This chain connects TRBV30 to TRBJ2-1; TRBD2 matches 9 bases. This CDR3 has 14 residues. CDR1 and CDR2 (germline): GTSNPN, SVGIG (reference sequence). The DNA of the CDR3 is TGTGCCTGGAGTCGGGGACTAGCTTACAATGGGCAGTTCTTC. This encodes CAWSRGLAYNGQFF.

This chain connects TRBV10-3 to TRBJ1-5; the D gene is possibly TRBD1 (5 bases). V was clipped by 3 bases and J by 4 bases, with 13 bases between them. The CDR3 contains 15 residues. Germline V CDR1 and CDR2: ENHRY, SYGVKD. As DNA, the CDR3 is TGTGCCATCAGTGATGGGGGACTAGAAAATCAGCCCCAGCATTTT. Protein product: CAISDGGLENQPQHF.

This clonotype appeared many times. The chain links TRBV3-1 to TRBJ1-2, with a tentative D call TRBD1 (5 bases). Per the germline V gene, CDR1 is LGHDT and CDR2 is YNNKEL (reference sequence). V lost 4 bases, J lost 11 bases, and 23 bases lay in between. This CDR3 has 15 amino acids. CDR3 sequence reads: CASSPWGSEGVEYTF. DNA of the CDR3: TGTGCCAGCAGCCCGTGGGGATCGGAAGGGGTCGAGTACACCTTC. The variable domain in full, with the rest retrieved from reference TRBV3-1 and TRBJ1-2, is DTAVSQTPKYLVTQMGNDKSIKCEQNLGHDTMYWYKQDSKKFLKIMFSYNNKELIINETVPNRFSPKSPDKAHLNLHINSLELGDSAVYFCASSPWGSEGVEYTFGSGTRLTVV.

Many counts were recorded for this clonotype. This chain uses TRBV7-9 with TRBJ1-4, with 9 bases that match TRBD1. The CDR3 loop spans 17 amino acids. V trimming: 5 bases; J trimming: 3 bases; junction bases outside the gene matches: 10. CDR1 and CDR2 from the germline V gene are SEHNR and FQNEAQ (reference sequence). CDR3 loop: CASSVPGTGYPNEKLFF. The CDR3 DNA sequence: TGTGCCAGCAGCGTTCCCGGGACAGGGTATCCTAATGAAAAACTGTTTTTT.

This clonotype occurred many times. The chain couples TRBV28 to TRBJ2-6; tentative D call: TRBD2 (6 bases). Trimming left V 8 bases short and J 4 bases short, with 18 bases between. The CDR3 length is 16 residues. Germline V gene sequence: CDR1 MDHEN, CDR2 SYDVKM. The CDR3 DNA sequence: TGTGCCAGCGCGGGATGGACTGGGACGGGGGCCAACGTCCTGACTTTC. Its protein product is CASAGWTGTGANVLTF.

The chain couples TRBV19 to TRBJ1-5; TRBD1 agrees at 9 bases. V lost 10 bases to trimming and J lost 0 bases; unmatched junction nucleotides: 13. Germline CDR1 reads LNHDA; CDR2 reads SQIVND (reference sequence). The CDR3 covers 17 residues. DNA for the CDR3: TGTGCCACCAGACCCCCCGGGACAGGGTCTAGCAATCAGCCCCAGCATTTT. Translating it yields CATRPPGTGSSNQPQHF.

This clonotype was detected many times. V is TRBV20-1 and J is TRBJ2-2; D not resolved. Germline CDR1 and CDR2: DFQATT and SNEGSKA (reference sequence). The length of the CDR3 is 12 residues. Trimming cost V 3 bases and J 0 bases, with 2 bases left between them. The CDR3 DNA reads TGCAGTGCTAGCTCGAACACCGGGGAGCTGTTTTTT. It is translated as CSASSNTGELFF.

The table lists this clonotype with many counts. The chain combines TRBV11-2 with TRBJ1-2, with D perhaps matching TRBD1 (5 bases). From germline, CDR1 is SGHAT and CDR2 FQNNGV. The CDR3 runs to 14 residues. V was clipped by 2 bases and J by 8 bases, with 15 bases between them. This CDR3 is CASSLSIDRGGYTF. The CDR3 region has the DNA TGTGCCAGCAGCTTATCAATCGACAGAGGAGGCTACACCTTC.

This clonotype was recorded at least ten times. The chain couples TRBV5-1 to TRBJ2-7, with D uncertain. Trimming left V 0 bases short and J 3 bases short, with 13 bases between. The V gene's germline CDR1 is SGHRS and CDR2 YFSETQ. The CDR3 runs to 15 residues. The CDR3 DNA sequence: TGCGCCAGCAGCTTGGGGCCGTCGCATGACTACGAGCAGTACTTC. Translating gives CASSLGPSHDYEQYF. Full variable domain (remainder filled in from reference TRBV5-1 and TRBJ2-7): KAGVTQTPRYLIKTRGQQVTLSCSPISGHRSVSWYQQTPGQGLQFLFEYFSETQRNKGNFPGRFSGRQFSNSRSEMNVSTLELGDSALYLCASSLGPSHDYEQYFGPGTRLTVT.

The CDR3 is CASSPSWTGWTDTQYF. The CDR3 DNA is TGTGCCAGCAGTCCATCATGGACAGGGTGGACAGATACGCAGTATTTT. V usage is TRBV27 and J usage is TRBJ2-3; 8 bases match TRBD1. V gave up 5 bases and J gave up 3 bases; unmatched junction bases: 10. Germline values: CDR1 MNHEY, CDR2 SMNVEV (reference sequence). This CDR3 contains 16 residues.

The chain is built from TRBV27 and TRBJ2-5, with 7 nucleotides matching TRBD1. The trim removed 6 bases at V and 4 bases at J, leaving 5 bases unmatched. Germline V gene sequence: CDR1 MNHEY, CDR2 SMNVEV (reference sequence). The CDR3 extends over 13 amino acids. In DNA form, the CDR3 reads TGTGCCAGCAGCCATTACAGGGGAGAGACCCAGTACTTC. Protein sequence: CASSHYRGETQYF.

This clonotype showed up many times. The CDR3 here is CASSLSEWDRDNEQFF. CDR3 sequence (DNA): TGTGCCAGCAGTTTATCAGAGTGGGACAGAGACAATGAGCAGTTCTTC. The chain recombines TRBV27 with TRBJ2-1; TRBD1 agrees at 7 bases. The V segment lost 0 bases and the J segment 5 bases; nucleotides outside the gene matches: 7. Per the germline V gene, CDR1 is MNHEY and CDR2 is SMNVEV (reference sequence). CDR3 length equals 16 residues.

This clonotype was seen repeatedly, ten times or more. CDR3 sequence reads: CASSIAGKVDGYTF. The CDR3 nucleotides are TGTGCCAGTAGTATTGCAGGGAAGGTCGATGGCTACACCTTC. The rearrangement links TRBV19 to TRBJ1-2, with a weak D call TRBD1 (5 bases). Germline CDR1 is LNHDA and CDR2 is SQIVND (reference sequence). This CDR3 is built from 14 residues. Between the trimmed V and J ends, which lost 3 bases and 6 bases, there was a span of 14 bases.

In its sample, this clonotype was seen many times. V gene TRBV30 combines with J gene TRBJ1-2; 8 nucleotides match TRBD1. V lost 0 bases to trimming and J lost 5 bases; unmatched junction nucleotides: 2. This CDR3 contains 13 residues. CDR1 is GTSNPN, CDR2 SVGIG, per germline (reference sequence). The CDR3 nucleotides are TGTGCCTGGAGTGTAACAGGGGGATATGGCTACACCTTC. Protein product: CAWSVTGGYGYTF.

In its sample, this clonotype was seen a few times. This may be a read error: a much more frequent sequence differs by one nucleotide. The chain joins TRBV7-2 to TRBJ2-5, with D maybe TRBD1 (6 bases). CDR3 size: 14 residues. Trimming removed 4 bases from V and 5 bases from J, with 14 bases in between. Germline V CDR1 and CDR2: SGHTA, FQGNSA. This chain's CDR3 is CASSSGQRGETQYF. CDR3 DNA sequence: TGTGCCAGCAGCTCAGGTCAGAGGGGGGAGACCCAGTACTTC.

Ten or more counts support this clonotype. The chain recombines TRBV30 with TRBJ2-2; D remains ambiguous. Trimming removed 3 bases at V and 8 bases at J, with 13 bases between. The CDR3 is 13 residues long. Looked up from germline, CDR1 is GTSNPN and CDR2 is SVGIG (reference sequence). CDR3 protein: CAWSGSLWGELFF. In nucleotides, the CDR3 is TGTGCCTGGAGCGGGTCTCTTTGGGGGGAGCTGTTTTTT. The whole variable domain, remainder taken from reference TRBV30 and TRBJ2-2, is SQTIHQWPATLVQPVGSPLSLECTVEGTSNPNLYWYRQAAGRGLQLLFYSVGIGQISSEVPQNLSASRPQDRQFILSSKKLLLSDSGFYLCAWSGSLWGELFFGEGSRLTVL.

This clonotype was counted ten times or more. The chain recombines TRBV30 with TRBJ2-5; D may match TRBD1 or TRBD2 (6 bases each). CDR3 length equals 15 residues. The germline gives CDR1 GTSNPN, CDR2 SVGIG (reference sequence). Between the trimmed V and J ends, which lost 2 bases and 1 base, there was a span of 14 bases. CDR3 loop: CAWSQGGTLQETQYF. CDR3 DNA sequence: TGTGCCTGGAGTCAAGGGGGGACACTCCAAGAGACCCAGTACTTC.